Sequencing of this T cell receptor beta chain was carried out in a study of blood T cells in healthy people across ages. Study in general: Template switching caught about one barcoded beta molecule for each two T cells.

Study-wide findings and caveats: The lack of PBMC sorting stopped any conclusive naive versus antigen-experienced comparison.

The CDR3 runs 15 residues. The germline V gene encodes CDR1 MGHDK and CDR2 SYGVNS. J gave up 5 bases and V 7 bases, and 10 bases lay outside the gene matches. About this clonotype itself: The target antigen is unknown.

A second 7 to 11 cycle PCR used barcoded and J-beta primers. Each cDNA molecule was tagged by a template-switch adaptor with 12 random nucleotides. From each sample, at least 2.5 million paired-end reads containing CDR3 were obtained. TCRdb itself ran the 5' RACE reads through MiXCR, one entry per CDR3 protein. The sample holds fewer than 2,000,000 distinct CDR3 sequences, roughly two fifths seen once. The sequenced sample was blood. The gene calls are TRBV25-1 and TRBJ2-5; the match to TRBD2 covers 10 bases. The sequence came from a human donor in good health. CDR3 loop: CASKLAGGFAETQYF. As DNA, the CDR3 is TGTGCCAGCAAATTAGCGGGGGGTTTTGCGGAGACCCAGTACTTC.